The rows below give T cell receptor beta chains drawn from one sample of a study of control samples from healthy donors and cancer patients. Profiling relied on immunoSEQ multiplex PCR, and the TCRdb table lists in-frame clones only, not all of them. This table holds about 51,000 clones, 75% to 90% found once. The source material was blood. Receptors were obtained from a man in his 70s in good health. Both conserved end residues are part of each CDR3.

J: TRBJ1-6
V: TRBV7-6
length: 17
CDR3: CASSLGSDSSLSSPLHF

J: TRBJ1-1
V: TRBV11-3
length: 15
CDR3: CASRYQGSMNTEAFF

J: TRBJ1-5
V: TRBV2
length: 14
CDR3: CASSVRGRGQPQHF

J: TRBJ2-1
V: TRBV5-1
length: 15
CDR3: CASSLGFSGGAEQFF

J: TRBJ2-1
V: TRBV6-4
length: 13
CDR3: CASSATGTTSQFF

J: TRBJ1-2
V: TRBV27
length: 19
CDR3: CASSLRIRQGGIPNYGYTF

J: TRBJ2-3
V: TRBV10-2
length: 13
CDR3: CASCREPTDTQYF

J: TRBJ2-1
V: TRBV5-1
length: 15
CDR3: CASFLGGSLDNEQFF

J: TRBJ1-1
V: TRBV3-1/TRBV3-2
length: 14
CDR3: CASSQQAWTTEAFF

J: TRBJ2-5
V: TRBV28
length: 17
CDR3: CASSSLYSGRSQETQYF

J: TRBJ2-3
V: TRBV6-5
length: 15
CDR3: CASSYSLGYTDTQYF

J: TRBJ2-1
V: TRBV10-1
length: 13
CDR3: CASSVAGGNEQFF

J: TRBJ1-4
V: TRBV4-1
length: 17
CDR3: CASSQDGQSRRKEKLFF

J: TRBJ1-3
V: TRBV10-3
length: 13
CDR3: CAITRTAGNTIYF

J: TRBJ2-2
V: TRBV28
length: 15
CDR3: CASFGRRASAGELFF